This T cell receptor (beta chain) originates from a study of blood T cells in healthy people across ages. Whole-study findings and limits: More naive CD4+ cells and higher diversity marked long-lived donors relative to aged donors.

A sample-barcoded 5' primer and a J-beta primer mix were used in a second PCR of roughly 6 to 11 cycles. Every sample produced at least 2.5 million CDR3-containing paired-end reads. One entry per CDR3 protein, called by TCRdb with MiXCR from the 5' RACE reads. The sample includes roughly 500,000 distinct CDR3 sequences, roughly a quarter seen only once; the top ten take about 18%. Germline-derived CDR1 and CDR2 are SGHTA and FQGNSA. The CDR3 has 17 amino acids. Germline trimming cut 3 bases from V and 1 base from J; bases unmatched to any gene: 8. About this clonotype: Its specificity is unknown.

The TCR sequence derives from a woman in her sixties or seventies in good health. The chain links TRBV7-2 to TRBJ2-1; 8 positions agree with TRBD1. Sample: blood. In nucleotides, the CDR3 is TGTGCCAGCAGCTTGTCGCGGACAGGGCGGTCCTACAATGAGCAGTTCTTC. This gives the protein CASSLSRTGRSYNEQFF.